This is a list of T cell receptor beta chains from one sample in a study of shared clonotypes between healthy human individuals. Produced via immunoSEQ multiplex PCR; TCRdb's table is partial and in-frame only. Of about 480,000 clones detected, over 75% appear once; the ten largest clones hold about an eighth. Sequenced material: PBMCs. The receptors originated from a middle-aged woman in good health. Some clones in this sample may be carry-over from other donors' samples. The CDR3 runs from the conserved cysteine through the conserved F or W. The order of the fields is D gene, J gene, V gene, clone size, CDR3 protein, CDR3 DNA. D genes are given only for firm matches. Expanded clones get a size class; other rows say once, few or many, or leave the size out.

>NA|TRBJ2-5|TRBV7-2|NA
CASSLALARKETQYF
TGTGCCAGCAGCTTAGCGCTAGCGAGGAAAGAGACCCAGTACTTC
>NA|TRBJ1-4|TRBV7-8|NA
CASSLGDRRGVSEKLFF
TGTGCCAGCAGCTTAGGCGATAGGCGGGGAGTGAGTGAAAAACTGTTTTTT
>NA|TRBJ2-2|TRBV5-8|few
CASSRPLQGSTTGELFF
TGTGCCAGCAGCCGGCCGTTGCAAGGTTCGACCACCGGGGAGCTGTTTTTT
>NA|TRBJ1-2|TRBV7-9|NA
CASSRSLGDGYTF
TGTGCCAGCAGCCGCTCTCTTGGGGATGGCTACACCTTC
>TRBD1|TRBJ1-1|TRBV5-3|NA
CARSSHTEGQGERNTEAFF
TGTGCCAGAAGCTCACACACGGAAGGACAGGGAGAAAGGAACACTGAAGCTTTCTTT
>NA|TRBJ2-7|TRBV18|NA
CASSPLGDEQYF
TGTGCCAGCTCACCGTTGGGGGACGAGCAGTACTTC
>NA|TRBJ2-5|TRBV30|NA
CAWSVGGDWTQYF
TGTGCCTGGAGTGTAGGGGGGGATTGGACCCAGTACTTC
>NA|TRBJ2-2|TRBV28|few
CASSLGATGELFF
TGTGCCAGCAGTTTAGGGGCGACCGGGGAGCTGTTTTTT
>TRBD1|TRBJ2-2|TRBV11-2|few
CASSHRDRGRGELFF
TGTGCCAGCAGCCACCGGGACAGGGGCCGCGGGGAGCTGTTTTTT
>NA|TRBJ2-4|TRBV28|NA
CASSSGASGPKNIQYF
TGTGCCAGCAGTTCTGGGGCCAGTGGCCCCAAAAACATTCAGTACTTC
>NA|TRBJ2-7|TRBV5-1|NA
CASSLGRNYEQYF
TGCGCCAGCAGCTTGGGCAGGAACTACGAGCAGTACTTC
>TRBD1|TRBJ2-3|TRBV4-1|NA
CASSLQGARTDTQYF
TGCGCCAGCAGCCTCCAGGGGGCTCGCACAGATACGCAGTATTTT
>TRBD2|TRBJ2-1|TRBV11-2|NA
CASSQRELRYNEQFF
TGTGCCAGCAGCCAGCGGGAGTTAAGATACAATGAGCAGTTCTTC
>NA|TRBJ1-2|TRBV6-4|NA
CASSETGFGGYTF
TGTGCCAGCAGTGAGACAGGTTTCGGTGGCTACACCTTC
>TRBD1|TRBJ1-1|TRBV4-1|NA
CASSPTFTYRQGTYTEAFF
TGCGCCAGCAGCCCAACCTTTACCTACCGACAGGGCACTTACACTGAAGCTTTCTTT
>TRBD1|TRBJ2-7|TRBV5-1|once
CASSLKGGPYEQYF
TGCGCCAGCAGCTTGAAAGGGGGCCCCTACGAGCAGTACTTC
>NA|TRBJ2-7|TRBV7-9|NA
CASSLVGGTSSEQYF
TGTGCCAGCAGCTTAGTGGGGGGTACGTCTTCCGAGCAGTACTTC
>NA|TRBJ2-7|TRBV19|NA
CASSRFGSYEQYF
TGTGCCAGTAGTAGGTTTGGCTCCTACGAGCAGTACTTC
>TRBD2|TRBJ2-5|TRBV6-5|NA
CASSYGKGGLQETQYF
TGTGCCAGCAGTTACGGGAAGGGAGGGTTGCAAGAGACCCAGTACTTC
>NA|TRBJ1-5|TRBV6-1|NA
CASSALREGNQPQHF
TGTGCCAGCAGTGCCCTCAGGGAGGGGAATCAGCCCCAGCATTTT
>NA|TRBJ1-5|TRBV9|few
CASSVGPLGNQPQHF
TGTGCCAGCAGCGTCGGACCGCTGGGCAATCAGCCCCAGCATTTT
>NA|TRBJ2-3|TRBV6-1|NA
CASSDVVRRTDTQYF
TGTGCCAGCAGTGATGTTGTGAGACGCACAGATACGCAGTATTTT